This T cell receptor (beta chain) was recovered during a study of T cell responses to AZD1222 COVID-19 vaccine. This clone was observed a single time. What it recognizes is unknown. The protocol was immunoSEQ multiplex PCR, while the TCRdb copy is restricted to in-frame clones and leaves out a portion. The table lists some 110,000 clones, roughly 93% of them singletons. The V gene lost 0 bases and the J gene lost 4 bases, with 7 bases spanning the gap. CDR1 and CDR2 (germline): SNHLY, FYNNEI. The CDR3 is made up of 13 amino acids. Pooled samples include second doses given at about 4 or 12 weeks. Regarding the study as a whole: Among AZD1222 vaccinees, only six or seven were seropositive at baseline. Possibly, clonal diversity was underestimated; donors were largely white British and included more females. The breadth and depth of Spike-specific TCRs increased once two AZD1222 doses had been given.

The receptor was isolated from an adult who received the AZD1222 COVID-19 vaccine. The sample here was peripheral blood, taken 28 days after the second AZD1222 dose. The V call is TRBV2, the J call TRBJ2-7; no firm D call. This CDR3 reads CASSEAGWYEQYF. The DNA of the CDR3 is TGTGCCAGCAGTGAAGCGGGTTGGTACGAGCAGTACTTC.